One and the same sample provided the 20 T cell receptor beta chains below, sequenced in a study of CD8 T cells in Susac syndrome. About 0.5 to 1 ug RNA was reverse transcribed with random hexamers. TCRdb re-derived calls from the immunoSEQ multiplex PCR reads in MiXCR, one entry per CDR3 protein. The sample has approximately 210,000 distinct CDR3 sequences; less than 95% are singletons. Sequenced sample: CD4+ T cells from PBMCs. Every receptor here comes from a human donor with Susac syndrome.

This chain links TRBV30 with TRBJ2-1; D is ambiguous. Germline lookup yields CDR1 GTSNPN and CDR2 SVGIG (reference sequence). Trimming took off 2 bases at V and 7 bases at J, with 6 bases between the two ends. CDR3 length: 11 amino acids. Written as DNA, the CDR3 is TGTGCCTGGAGTAGCCTTAATGAGCAGTTCTTC. Translated, it gives CAWSSLNEQFF.

The chain has TRBV29-1 and TRBJ2-7, with D perhaps TRBD2 (5 bases). The germline gives CDR1 SQVTM, CDR2 ANQGSEA. V lost 4 bases, J lost 3 bases, and 7 bases lay in between. The CDR3 sequence is 11 residues long. CDR3 sequence (DNA): TGCAGCGTTGGGAGGAGCTACGAGCAGTACTTC. Translated: CSVGRSYEQYF.

The CDR3 loop is CASSPARDTIYNEQFF. The CDR3 nucleotides read TGTGCCAGTAGCCCCGCCCGGGATACGATATACAATGAGCAGTTCTTC. This rearrangement joins TRBV19 to TRBJ2-1, with D maybe TRBD2 (5 bases). The germline V and J ends were trimmed by 6 bases and 4 bases, with 19 bases remaining between them. This CDR3 region has 16 residues. CDR1 is LNHDA and CDR2 is SQIVND in the germline V gene (reference sequence).

The V and J genes are TRBV7-9 and TRBJ1-6; D not resolved. Germline V gives CDR1 SEHNR, CDR2 FQNEAQ (reference sequence). The length of the CDR3 is 14 residues. V lost 2 bases and J 5 bases, leaving 7 bases between the germline ends. This CDR3 is CASSLSEDNSPLHF. The CDR3 nucleotides read TGTGCCAGCAGCTTATCAGAGGATAATTCACCCCTCCACTTT.

This chain joins TRBV20-1 and TRBJ1-5; D is unclear. The CDR3 has 15 amino acids. CDR1 and CDR2 (germline): DFQATT, SNEGSKA (reference sequence). The V and J ends lost 4 bases and 0 bases respectively, with 13 bases between them. CDR3 loop: CSATIVEGSNQPQHF. As DNA, the CDR3 is TGCAGTGCTACCATTGTGGAGGGTAGCAATCAGCCCCAGCATTTT.

The chain carries TRBV7-9 and TRBJ1-2; 8 positions agree with TRBD1. With V trimmed by 8 bases and J by 0 bases, 5 bases remained unmatched. The CDR3 runs to 14 residues. Germline V gene data show CDR1 as SEHNR and CDR2 as FQNEAQ (reference sequence). The chain's CDR3 is CASGDRGANYGYTF. The CDR3 DNA is TGTGCCAGCGGAGACAGGGGAGCTAACTATGGCTACACCTTC.

The rearrangement links TRBV3-1 to TRBJ1-1; the D is unclear. V was pared by 5 bases and J by 5 bases, with 18 bases between. This CDR3 comprises 15 residues. The germline V gene has CDR1 LGHDT and CDR2 YNNKEL (reference sequence). The CDR3 loop reads CASSNPGGGRTEAFF. Written as DNA, the CDR3 is TGTGCCAGCAGCAACCCAGGAGGCGGTCGGACTGAAGCTTTCTTT.

The chain employs TRBV3-1 and TRBJ2-1; 9 bases align to TRBD1. V was clipped by 4 bases and J by 7 bases; unmatched bases: 8. The CDR3 consists of 15 residues. Per the germline V gene, CDR1 is LGHDT and CDR2 is YNNKEL (reference sequence). Here the CDR3 reads CASSRNFDRGNEQFF. The CDR3 DNA reads TGTGCCAGCAGCCGCAATTTCGACAGGGGGAATGAGCAGTTCTTC.

This clonotype was counted a single time. This chain links TRBV2 with TRBJ1-5; 8 nucleotides line up with TRBD1. The CDR3 is 15 amino acids. Unmatched junction bases numbered 10, after V lost 8 bases and J lost 4 bases. CDR1 is SNHLY and CDR2 is FYNNEI in the germline V gene. CDR3 coding DNA: TGTGCCAGCTCTGGGACAGGAAGAGCAAATCAGCCCCAGCATTTT. Translation: CASSGTGRANQPQHF. The full variable domain, with the rest looked up from reference TRBV2 and TRBJ1-5, is EPEVTQTPSHQVTQMGQEVILRCVPISNHLYFYWYRQILGQKVEFLVSFYNNEISEKSEIFDDQFSVERPDGSNFTLKIRSTKLEDSAMYFCASSGTGRANQPQHFGDGTRLSIL.

This sequence joins TRBV5-1 and TRBJ1-2; weak D call: TRBD1 (6 bases). Germline V gene sequence: CDR1 SGHRS, CDR2 YFSETQ. The CDR3 is 16 amino acids. Trimming removed 6 bases at V and 1 base at J, with 19 bases between. The CDR3 DNA follows: TGCGCCAGCACCCTCACGCCGGACAGCGATAACTATGGCTACACCTTC. Its protein product is CASTLTPDSDNYGYTF.

This clonotype occurred once. The chain combines TRBV24-1 with TRBJ2-1; possibly TRBD1 or TRBD2 for D (6 bases each). The CDR3 consists of 16 residues. Germline lookup yields CDR1 KGHDR and CDR2 SFDVKD. V was pared by 4 bases and J by 7 bases, with 19 bases between. Written as DNA, the CDR3 is TGTGCCACCAGTGACCGGAACTATGGGGGGCAAAATGAGCAGTTCTTC. Amino acids: CATSDRNYGGQNEQFF.

This chain connects TRBV6-2 or TRBV6-3 to TRBJ2-5; no firm D call. The length of the CDR3 is 13 residues. Germline V gene sequence: CDR1 MNHEY, CDR2 SVGEGT. The V end was cut by 6 bases, the J end by 5 bases, with 13 bases between. The CDR3 DNA follows: TGTGCCAGCAGAGAGACTGGGGTTGAGACCCAGTACTTC. Residues: CASRETGVETQYF.

V is TRBV12-3 or TRBV12-4 and J is TRBJ2-5; 7 bases agree with TRBD1. Losses at the gene ends were 6 bases for V and 1 base for J; bases not matched to a gene: 5. This CDR3 region has 14 residues. The CDR3 DNA follows: TGTGCCAGCAGGAAGACAGGGCCCCAAGAGACCCAGTACTTC. Its protein is CASRKTGPQETQYF.

This chain links TRBV11-3 with TRBJ2-1, with TRBD2 identical over 10 bases. This CDR3 spans 15 amino acids. V gave up 5 bases and J gave up 3 bases; unmatched junction bases: 4. The germline V gene encodes CDR1 SGHNT and CDR2 YENEEA. The CDR3 loop reads CASSPSGGLYNEQFF. The CDR3 DNA sequence: TGTGCCAGCAGCCCTAGCGGGGGACTCTACAATGAGCAGTTCTTC.

V gene TRBV29-1 combines with J gene TRBJ1-1; 7 bases line up with TRBD1. The CDR3 has 14 residues. The V gene's germline CDR1 is SQVTM and CDR2 ANQGSEA. The ends lost 5 bases at V and 5 bases at J; junction bases unmatched: 11. CDR3 nucleotides: TGCAGCGTTTCCCGGACAGGTGAAGGAACTGAAGCTTTCTTT. Its protein is CSVSRTGEGTEAFF.

The chain employs TRBV27 and TRBJ1-2; D gene unclear. The germline V and J ends were trimmed by 6 bases and 2 bases, with 16 bases remaining between them. The CDR3 contains 15 residues. Germline V gives CDR1 MNHEY, CDR2 SMNVEV (reference sequence). The CDR3 region has the DNA TGTGCCAGCAGCCTTACCCTAGGAGTCAACTATGGCTACACCTTC. Translation: CASSLTLGVNYGYTF.

V gene TRBV20-1 combines with J gene TRBJ1-5; D remains unclear. CDR1 DFQATT and CDR2 SNEGSKA come from the germline V gene (reference sequence). With 0 bases removed from V and 5 bases from J, the gap between germline ends came to 17 bases. This CDR3 comprises 16 residues. In DNA form, the CDR3 reads TGCAGTGCTAGAGATCCTACCGGTTTCAAGGATCAGCCCCAGCATTTT. Translation gives CSARDPTGFKDQPQHF.

The V and J genes are TRBV29-1 and TRBJ2-1; 13 bases line up with TRBD2. The CDR3 has 15 residues. Germline V gene data show CDR1 as SQVTM and CDR2 as ANQGSEA. J lost 0 bases, V lost 6 bases, and 2 bases had no gene match. Here the CDR3 DNA reads TGCAGCGTCAGGACTAGCGGGAGCTCCTACAATGAGCAGTTCTTC. This codes for CSVRTSGSSYNEQFF.

The chain recombines TRBV4-3 with TRBJ2-7, with 7 bases identical to TRBD1. V gave up 0 bases and J gave up 2 bases; unmatched junction bases: 4. Germline V gene data show CDR1 as LGHNA and CDR2 as YSLEER. CDR3 size: 15 residues. CDR3 sequence reads: CASSQEGRGTYEQYF. The CDR3 DNA reads TGCGCCAGCAGCCAAGAGGGCAGGGGGACCTACGAGCAGTACTTC.

V is TRBV18 and J is TRBJ2-5; 9 bases align to TRBD1. Losses at the gene ends were 3 bases for V and 4 bases for J; bases not matched to a gene: 6. Germline assignment: CDR1 KGHSH and CDR2 LQKENI. This CDR3 has 15 residues. The CDR3 loop is CASSPDRDRVETQYF. CDR3 sequence (DNA): TGTGCCAGCTCACCGGACCGGGACAGGGTAGAGACCCAGTACTTC.